This TCR gamma chain was sequenced in a study of human gamma delta and Vdelta1 T cells. Germline CDR1 and CDR2: EGSNGY and YDSYNSKV. The CDR3 is 15 residues long. V lost 4 bases, J lost 3 bases, and 12 bases stayed unmatched. TCRdb reprocessed the PCR reads using CATT. The sample has thousands of gamma-chain clones, over 4% seen once. The gene calls are TRGV2 and TRGJ1 or TRGJ2. Here the J gene was assigned by germline matching of the DNA, as TCRdb has none. The clonotype originates from a human donor in good health. The specimen sequenced was naive CD27+ Vdelta1 gamma-delta T cells from blood. The CDR3, as DNA: TGTGCCACCTGGGATGGGCGCCCTTCTTATTATAAGAAACTCTTT. Translation gives CATWDGRPSYYKKLF.